This T cell receptor (beta chain) appears in the sequencing data of a study of T-cell reconstitution after alpha-beta-depleted transplantation in children. Unique molecular identifiers were incorporated during preparation of the TCRbeta library. TCRdb used MiXCR to reprocess the PCR reads, holding one entry per CDR3 protein. Of fewer than 250,000 distinct CDR3 sequences in the sample, roughly 8.2% were seen once. With 7 bases removed from V and 0 bases from J, the gap between germline ends came to 10 bases. The CDR3 loop spans 15 amino acids. Germline values: CDR1 SNHLY, CDR2 FYNNEI. V gene TRBV2 combines with J gene TRBJ2-6; tentatively, D is TRBD1 or TRBD2 (5 bases each). The sample here was PBMCs, mostly from graft donor cells, taken 180 days after TCRalphabeta/CD19-depleted stem cell transplant. The receptor was isolated from a male patient between 5 and 17 years old who had a stem cell transplant for acute lymphoblastic leukemia, so the T cells may come from the graft donor. The CDR3 sequence: CASIRDASGANVLTF. The CDR3 DNA reads as TGTGCCAGCATCAGGGACGCCTCTGGGGCCAACGTCCTGACTTTC.